The next 30 T cell receptor beta chains were all read from a single sample in a study of T cells in Graves' hyperthyroidism and ophthalmopathy (dated by TCRdb to the late 2010s). Library construction relied on multiplex PCR. Sequencing instrument: Illumina HiSeq 2000. The TCR beta CDR3 regions were amplified from RNA transcripts. A first-round RT-PCR of the TCR CDR3 used the HTBI primer set with the Qiagen OneStep RT-PCR kit. The raw public reads went through TCRdb reprocessing: fastp at Q25, MiXCR clone calling, in-frame beta chains kept. Records with the same CDR3 protein are collapsed into one entry carrying the most frequent genes and DNA. The sample yields 300,000 to 450,000 distinct CDR3 sequences; 15% to 20% were counted once. The ten largest clones add up to 40% of the sample. The source material was blood. All receptors derive from a man between 18 and 35 years old with Graves' ophthalmopathy.

This clonotype was counted a few times. This chain uses TRBV10-3 with TRBJ2-7; no firm D call. This CDR3 spans 14 amino acids. With 5 bases removed from V and 3 bases from J, the gap between germline ends came to 14 bases. Germline V gene sequence: CDR1 ENHRY, CDR2 SYGVKD. CDR3 sequence: CAISPKDVVYEQYF. The DNA of the CDR3 is TGTGCCATCAGTCCTAAGGACGTAGTCTACGAGCAGTACTTC.

In this sample, this clonotype turned up a few times. J is TRBJ1-2 and V is TRBV4-1; D is unclear. In germline, CDR1 is MGHRA, CDR2 YSYEKL. CDR3 length: 14 residues. Deletions cut 4 bases from V and 8 bases from J, with 17 bases between. The CDR3 region is CASSLTETPRGYTF. Here the CDR3 DNA reads TGCGCCAGCAGCCTGACCGAGACCCCAAGGGGCTACACCTTC.

This clonotype was picked up a small number of times. V gene TRBV11-2 combines with J gene TRBJ1-2, with D tentatively TRBD1 (5 bases). The CDR3 is 19 amino acids. Deletions cut 5 bases from V and 4 bases from J, with 29 bases between. The germline V gene has CDR1 SGHAT and CDR2 FQNNGV. CDR3 in amino acids: CASSPYGPRDGLPAYGYTF. Here the CDR3 DNA reads TGTGCCAGCAGCCCCTACGGGCCCAGGGACGGCCTTCCGGCCTATGGCTACACCTTC.

This sequence joins TRBV11-2 and TRBJ2-1; D unclear. CDR1 and CDR2 (germline): SGHAT, FQNNGV. Deletions cut 5 bases from V and 7 bases from J, with 18 bases between. The CDR3 sequence is 15 residues long. The DNA for the CDR3 is TGTGCCAGCAGCCCACAGATAGGATCTACAAATGAGCAGTTCTTC. This encodes CASSPQIGSTNEQFF. Full variable domain (outside the CDR3, taken from reference TRBV11-2 and TRBJ2-1): EAGVAQSPRYKIIEKRQSVAFWCNPISGHATLYWYQQILGQGPKLLIQFQNNGVVDDSQLPKDRFSAERLKGVDSTLKIQPAKLEDSAVYLCASSPQIGSTNEQFFGPGTRLTVL.

This clonotype was picked up a small number of times. CDR3 sequence reads: CASSVELGSLGTQYF. The CDR3 DNA is TGTGCCAGCAGCGTAGAGTTGGGGTCGTTAGGGACCCAGTACTTC. The chain combines TRBV9 with TRBJ2-5; D uncertain. Germline V lookup: CDR1 SGDLS, CDR2 YYNGEE. The CDR3 loop spans 15 amino acids. V was cut by 0 bases and J by 7 bases, with 16 bases left in between.

This clonotype showed up many times. The J gene is TRBJ2-1, the V gene TRBV6-1; D may match TRBD1 or TRBD2 (5 bases each). In germline, CDR1 is MNHNS, CDR2 SASEGT. This CDR3 is 14 amino acids long. V gave up 6 bases and J gave up 8 bases, with 17 bases separating them. CDR3 in amino acids: CASRPGALSDEQFF. CDR3 nucleotide sequence: TGTGCCAGCAGGCCCGGGGCCCTAAGCGATGAGCAGTTCTTC.

For this clonotype: With a much larger clone just one base away, this may be a read error. V gene TRBV18 combines with J gene TRBJ2-7; the D is unclear. The length of the CDR3 is 14 residues. Germline loops: CDR1 KGHSH, CDR2 LQKENI. V lost 3 bases to trimming and J lost 7 bases, with 16 bases between them. The CDR3 DNA is TGTGCCAGCTCACCGCTATTATCCTACGGGGAGCAGTACTTC. It is translated as CASSPLLSYGEQYF. The full variable domain, its missing parts supplied by reference TRBV18 and TRBJ2-7, is NAGVMQNPRHLVRRRGQEARLRCSPMKGHSHVYWYRQLPEEGLKFMVYLQKENIIDESGMPKERFSAEFPKEGPSILRIQQVVRGDSAAYFCASSPLLSYGEQYFGPGTRLTVT.

This clonotype was counted between two and nine times. The chain links TRBV28 to TRBJ2-7; D not resolved. From germline, CDR1 is MDHEN and CDR2 SYDVKM. Trimming removed 6 bases at V and 1 base at J, with 13 bases between. The length of the CDR3 is 14 residues. The CDR3 DNA follows: TGTGCCAGCAGAAACCCCGACTTGTCCTACGAGCAGTACTTC. This codes for CASRNPDLSYEQYF.

This clonotype was seen at least ten times. The chain links TRBV6-1 to TRBJ2-3, with 7 bases matching TRBD1. J gave up 0 bases and V 7 bases, and 13 bases lay outside the gene matches. The germline CDR1 and CDR2 sequences are MNHNS and SASEGT. The CDR3 is 17 residues long. The CDR3 region has the DNA TGTGCCAGCAAAAACAGGGGCCGCATCTCTAGCACAGATACGCAGTATTTT. It encodes CASKNRGRISSTDTQYF.

The gene calls are TRBV6-1 and TRBJ2-7; D uncertain. The V and J ends lost 6 bases and 6 bases respectively, with 9 bases between them. This CDR3 has 11 amino acids. Germline-derived CDR1 and CDR2 are MNHNS and SASEGT. The CDR3 region is CASSSQAEQYF. The CDR3 nucleotides read TGTGCCAGCAGCTCCCAGGCCGAGCAGTACTTC.

This clonotype was counted a few times. V usage is TRBV20-1 and J usage is TRBJ2-7; 9 bases match TRBD1. The germline gives CDR1 DFQATT, CDR2 SNEGSKA (reference sequence). After removal of 0 bases from V and 5 bases from J, the junction contained 5 bases not matched to a gene. This CDR3 comprises 14 residues. For the CDR3, the DNA is TGCAGTGCTAGAGATTGGGACAGGGAGAACGAGCAGTACTTC. As protein: CSARDWDRENEQYF.

J is TRBJ1-2 and V is TRBV20-1; perhaps TRBD1 as D (6 bases). CDR1 and CDR2 (germline): DFQATT, SNEGSKA (reference sequence). This CDR3 has 16 amino acids. V was pared by 2 bases and J by 5 bases, with 21 bases between. The CDR3 sequence: CSARIQHGTFQYGYTF. The CDR3 DNA is TGCAGTGCTAGAATCCAACACGGGACATTCCAATATGGCTACACCTTC.

This clonotype was seen many times. The V and J genes are TRBV24-1 and TRBJ2-7, with a weak D call TRBD2 (8 bases). CDR1 and CDR2 from the germline V gene are KGHDR and SFDVKD. V lost 11 bases and J 0 bases, leaving 13 bases between the germline ends. The CDR3 totals 13 residues. The CDR3, as DNA: TGTGCCATCGGGGGGGACAGCTCCTACGAGCAGTACTTC. Protein product: CAIGGDSSYEQYF.

The V call is TRBV20-1, the J call TRBJ1-5; tentatively, D is TRBD1 (6 bases). The CDR3 spans 17 residues. CDR1 is DFQATT, CDR2 SNEGSKA, per germline (reference sequence). With 2 bases removed from V and 1 base from J, the gap between germline ends came to 18 bases. The CDR3 loop reads CSARIRGRRMSNQPQHF. CDR3 bases: TGCAGTGCTAGAATCAGGGGTAGGAGGATGAGCAATCAGCCCCAGCATTTT.

This clonotype was picked up one time. The V and J genes are TRBV9 and TRBJ1-3; the D gene is possibly TRBD1 (5 bases). This CDR3 has 16 residues. V gave up 3 bases and J gave up 2 bases, with 15 bases separating them. Germline lookup yields CDR1 SGDLS and CDR2 YYNGEE. This CDR3 is CASSGGGGVPGNTIYF. The CDR3 nucleotides are TGTGCCAGCAGCGGAGGAGGAGGGGTACCTGGAAACACCATATATTTT.

In its sample, this clonotype was seen many times. The rearrangement links TRBV5-1 to TRBJ2-5; D gene ambiguous. The V and J ends lost 9 bases and 4 bases respectively, with 10 bases between them. CDR1 is SGHRS, CDR2 YFSETQ, per germline. This CDR3 has 11 amino acids. The CDR3 is CANSGRETQYF. The CDR3 nucleotides are TGCGCCAACTCAGGAAGAGAGACCCAGTACTTC. Filled out from reference TRBV5-1 and TRBJ2-5, the complete variable domain reads KAGVTQTPRYLIKTRGQQVTLSCSPISGHRSVSWYQQTPGQGLQFLFEYFSETQRNKGNFPGRFSGRQFSNSRSEMNVSTLELGDSALYLCANSGRETQYFGPGTRLLVL.

The gene calls are TRBV6-4 and TRBJ1-2; D is uncertain. The V gene's germline CDR1 is MRHNA and CDR2 SNTAGT. The CDR3 is 14 residues long. V was trimmed by 3 bases and J by 3 bases, leaving 11 bases between them. CDR3 sequence reads: CASSEGGGDYGYTF. DNA of the CDR3: TGTGCCAGCAGTGAGGGAGGCGGGGACTATGGCTACACCTTC.

The chain employs TRBV6-1 and TRBJ2-5, with D possibly TRBD2 on 6 matching bases. Per germline, CDR1 MNHNS and CDR2 SASEGT. The V end lost 8 bases, the J end lost 7 bases, and 17 bases lay between the germline ends. The CDR3 has 13 amino acids. The CDR3 region is CASARDALGTQYF. Here the CDR3 DNA reads TGTGCCAGCGCGCGGGACGCCCTGGGGACCCAGTACTTC.

In this sample, this clonotype turned up a few times. The chain joins TRBV27 to TRBJ1-4; D is ambiguous. The CDR3 extends over 13 amino acids. Trimming cost V 1 base and J 8 bases, with 8 bases left between them. Germline V lookup: CDR1 MNHEY, CDR2 SMNVEV (reference sequence). The CDR3 reads CASSLFLSEKLFF. The CDR3 nucleotides are TGTGCCAGCAGTTTATTTCTTAGCGAAAAACTGTTTTTT.

This clonotype has only a few counts. The rearrangement joins TRBV3-1 to TRBJ2-7, with a tentative D call TRBD2 (7 bases). Germline values: CDR1 LGHDT, CDR2 YNNKEL (reference sequence). There are 16 residues in the CDR3. V was pared by 1 base and J by 2 bases, with 15 bases between. CDR3 DNA sequence: TGTGCCAGCAGCCAAGGAGTGCGGGGGCCCCCCTACGAGCAGTACTTC. It codes for CASSQGVRGPPYEQYF.

This clonotype was recorded many times. The CDR3: CSAPGREINYGYTF. CDR3 sequence (DNA): TGCAGCGCTCCGGGACGGGAAATTAACTATGGCTACACCTTC. This chain joins TRBV29-1 and TRBJ1-2; perhaps TRBD1 as D (5 bases). V dropped 7 bases and J dropped 1 base, with 16 bases sitting between them. The germline gives CDR1 SQVTM, CDR2 ANQGSEA. There are 14 residues in the CDR3.

This clonotype was observed at least ten times. The rearrangement links TRBV28 to TRBJ2-7, with D uncertain. This CDR3 is built from 12 residues. Looked up from germline, CDR1 is MDHEN and CDR2 is SYDVKM. V was trimmed by 3 bases and J by 4 bases, leaving 7 bases between them. The CDR3 DNA reads TGTGCCAGCAGTTTCTTCCAGTACGAGCAGTACTTC. Its translation: CASSFFQYEQYF.

This clonotype has only a few counts. The chain is built from TRBV5-8 and TRBJ1-6, with no clear D. This CDR3 comprises 16 residues. V was trimmed by 5 bases and J by 7 bases, leaving 19 bases between them. Germline V lookup: CDR1 SGHTS, CDR2 YDEGEE. In DNA form, the CDR3 reads TGTGCCAGCAGGAGCGACCGGGTCCTCGGAAATTCACCCCTCCACTTT. It codes for CASRSDRVLGNSPLHF.

CDR3 in amino acids: CASRDATSGGTGDTQYF. In DNA, the CDR3 is TGTGCCAGCAGGGATGCAACTAGCGGGGGAACAGGGGATACGCAGTATTTT. The gene calls are TRBV6-1 and TRBJ2-3; TRBD2 matches at 11 bases. This CDR3 region has 17 residues. Germline CDR1 is MNHNS and CDR2 is SASEGT. V lost 6 bases and J lost 6; bases outside the gene matches: 14.

At least ten counts were recorded for this clonotype. This sequence joins TRBV5-1 and TRBJ1-1, with D hard to call. The V and J ends lost 0 bases and 2 bases respectively, with 8 bases between them. CDR3 length equals 14 residues. Germline V CDR1 and CDR2: SGHRS, YFSETQ. The CDR3 here is CASSLEADNTEAFF. CDR3 nucleotides: TGCGCCAGCAGCTTGGAGGCAGACAACACTGAAGCTTTCTTT.

The table lists this clonotype with many counts. This chain connects TRBV5-6 to TRBJ2-5, with a possible D match to TRBD1 (6 bases). Between the trimmed V and J ends, which lost 0 bases and 2 bases, there was a span of 11 bases. The CDR3 contains 15 residues. Germline V gene data show CDR1 as SGHDT and CDR2 as YYEEEE. CDR3 amino acids: CASSLEGEPQETQYF. The CDR3 DNA follows: TGTGCCAGCAGCTTGGAGGGGGAGCCGCAAGAGACCCAGTACTTC.

The CDR3 sequence: CASSLTEELFF. The CDR3 coding sequence is TGCGCCAGCAGCTTGACTGAGGAGCTGTTTTTT. This chain links TRBV5-1 with TRBJ2-2, with no clear D. The CDR3 extends over 11 amino acids. The germline V gene encodes CDR1 SGHRS and CDR2 YFSETQ. V lost 1 base and J 10 bases, leaving 5 bases between the germline ends.

This clonotype was observed a few times. The chain employs TRBV29-1 and TRBJ1-1; D is possibly TRBD1 (5 bases). The CDR3 length is 13 residues. Germline assignment: CDR1 SQVTM and CDR2 ANQGSEA. Trimming took off 1 base at V and 5 bases at J, with 11 bases between the two ends. CDR3 DNA sequence: TGCAGCGTTGAAGGGGGCGCCGGAACTGAAGCTTTCTTT. Translation: CSVEGGAGTEAFF.

This clonotype was recorded a few times. The V call is TRBV5-5, the J call TRBJ1-6, with TRBD1 identical over 7 bases. The length of the CDR3 is 15 residues. Per the germline V gene, CDR1 is SGHKS and CDR2 is YYEKEE (reference sequence). V shed 6 bases, J shed 6 bases, and the junction held 9 bases outside the gene matches. CDR3 loop: CASTDRDSFNSPLHF. The CDR3 coding sequence is TGTGCCAGCACCGACCGGGACAGCTTTAATTCACCCCTCCACTTT.

This chain uses TRBV24-1 with TRBJ1-1; 7 bases are a match to TRBD1. The length of the CDR3 is 20 residues. V was pared by 3 bases and J by 2 bases, with 20 bases of the junction left unmatched. CDR1 is KGHDR, CDR2 SFDVKD, per germline. The DNA of the CDR3 is TGTGCCACCAGTGATATCACGGCACTAAGGGGGCTTCTATTCAACACTGAAGCTTTCTTT. Protein sequence: CATSDITALRGLLFNTEAFF.